These 32 T cell receptor beta chains originate from one sample sequenced in a study of control samples from healthy donors and cancer patients. Generated by immunoSEQ multiplex PCR, the TCRdb table keeps only in-frame clones and is missing some. The sample records roughly 450,000 clones, about nine tenths being singletons. Source material: PBMCs. The receptors were gathered from a man in his forties with head and neck cancer.

This chain links TRBV18 with TRBJ2-2; 7 bases align to TRBD1. CDR3 length: 16 residues. J was trimmed by 7 bases and V by 4 bases; bases with no gene match: 12. Germline lookup yields CDR1 KGHSH and CDR2 LQKENI. This CDR3 reads CASSRDSQGVGGELFF. The CDR3 bases are TGTGCCAGCTCACGGGACAGCCAAGGAGTTGGCGGGGAGCTGTTTTTT. Full variable domain (rest looked up from reference TRBV18 and TRBJ2-2): NAGVMQNPRHLVRRRGQEARLRCSPMKGHSHVYWYRQLPEEGLKFMVYLQKENIIDESGMPKERFSAEFPKEGPSILRIQQVVRGDSAAYFCASSRDSQGVGGELFFGEGSRLTVL.

The rearrangement links TRBV5-6 to TRBJ2-7; maybe TRBD1 (6 bases). V dropped 4 bases and J dropped 6 bases, with 14 bases sitting between them. CDR1 is SGHDT and CDR2 is YYEEEE in the germline V gene. This CDR3 region has 13 residues. The CDR3 is CASSQGTPSEQYF. The CDR3 nucleotides are TGTGCCAGCAGCCAGGGGACCCCCTCCGAGCAGTACTTC.

The chain couples TRBV28 to TRBJ1-2; no firm D call. Germline V lookup: CDR1 MDHEN, CDR2 SYDVKM. V shed 6 bases and J shed 11 bases, with 22 bases lying between them. This CDR3 contains 14 residues. The CDR3 sequence: CASSMTHRGSFYTF. CDR3 DNA sequence: TGTGCCAGCAGCATGACCCACCGAGGATCGTTTTACACCTTC.

The chain joins TRBV3-1 (or the pseudogene TRBV3-2) to TRBJ2-7; 9 bases agree with TRBD2. The CDR3 covers 14 residues. The germline gives CDR1 LGHDT, CDR2 YNNKEL (reference sequence). Trimming took 4 bases from V and 3 from J; bases not matched to a gene: 4. The chain's CDR3 is CASSPGLADYEQYF. CDR3 coding DNA: TGTGCCAGCAGCCCGGGACTAGCAGACTACGAGCAGTACTTC.

This chain connects TRBV19 to TRBJ2-7; weak D call: TRBD1 (5 bases). Germline V gene lookup returns CDR1 LNHDA and CDR2 SQIVND (reference sequence). V was pared by 2 bases and J by 0 bases, with 14 bases between. The CDR3 length is 16 residues. The CDR3: CASSITGDMSSYEQYF. CDR3 DNA: TGTGCCAGTAGTATAACAGGAGATATGAGCTCCTACGAGCAGTACTTC.

This rearrangement joins TRBV5-1 to TRBJ2-7; D remains unclear. V lost 6 bases and J 2 bases, leaving 15 bases between the germline ends. The CDR3 sequence is 14 residues long. CDR1 and CDR2 (germline): SGHRS, YFSETQ. The CDR3 nucleotides are TGCGCCAGCACCCCTGGTGCACAAGCCTACGAGCAGTACTTC. Its translation is CASTPGAQAYEQYF.

A single count supports this clone. The chain recombines TRBV30 with TRBJ2-5, with D maybe TRBD2 (5 bases). V lost 7 bases to trimming and J lost 2 bases, with 14 bases between them. The germline CDR1 and CDR2 sequences are GTSNPN and SVGIG (reference sequence). The CDR3 is 13 residues long. CDR3 coding DNA: TGTGCCTCCGAGGGATGGGAGCAAGAGACCCAGTACTTC. This gives the protein CASEGWEQETQYF.

The chain employs TRBV9 and TRBJ2-5; D gene ambiguous. This CDR3 comprises 14 residues. V was trimmed by 3 bases and J by 0 bases, leaving 9 bases between them. Germline V gene data show CDR1 as SGDLS and CDR2 as YYNGEE. The CDR3 DNA reads as TGTGCCAGCAGCGACCCACCAGACCAAGAGACCCAGTACTTC. It encodes CASSDPPDQETQYF.

This chain uses TRBV2 with TRBJ2-1, with 8 bases aligning to TRBD2. The germline V gene encodes CDR1 SNHLY and CDR2 FYNNEI. V lost 4 bases, J lost 4 bases, and 18 bases stayed unmatched. The CDR3 extends over 19 amino acids. DNA of the CDR3: TGTGCCAGCAGTGGTCACTCCGGGTCCGTCTCTAGCGGGTACAATGAGCAGTTCTTC. It codes for CASSGHSGSVSSGYNEQFF.

The gene calls are TRBV3-1 (or the pseudogene TRBV3-2) and TRBJ2-1; 7 nucleotides line up with TRBD1. Losses at the gene ends were 3 bases for V and 5 bases for J; bases not matched to a gene: 10. The CDR3 totals 16 residues. Germline V gene lookup returns CDR1 LGHDT and CDR2 YNNKEL (reference sequence). CDR3 nucleotide sequence: TGTGCCAGCAGCCACAGACGACAGGGTTTACACAATGAGCAGTTCTTC. Translating it yields CASSHRRQGLHNEQFF.

Comments on this clone: Other DNA sequences in the same sample also yield this CDR3. The rearrangement uses TRBV18 and TRBJ2-2, with a tentative D call TRBD1 (6 bases). V shed 3 bases and J shed 1 base, with 9 bases lying between them. The germline V gene encodes CDR1 KGHSH and CDR2 LQKENI. This CDR3 has 15 amino acids. Here the CDR3 reads CASSPQQGNTGELFF. The CDR3 DNA follows: TGTGCCAGCTCACCGCAACAGGGGAACACCGGGGAGCTGTTTTTT.

The V call is TRBV19, the J call TRBJ2-7; TRBD2 matches 11 bases. CDR1 and CDR2 from the germline V gene are LNHDA and SQIVND (reference sequence). The V and J ends lost 5 bases and 3 bases, in that order; junction bases with no gene match: 3. CDR3 length: 14 amino acids. CDR3 bases: TGTGCCAGTAGTGATACTAGCGGGAGCTACGAGCAGTACTTC. Its translation: CASSDTSGSYEQYF.

Only a few counts were recorded for this clone. The chain uses TRBV19 and TRBJ2-5; D remains ambiguous. Trimming stripped 10 bases from V and 5 bases from J, with 8 bases between. Germline V lookup: CDR1 LNHDA, CDR2 SQIVND (reference sequence). This CDR3 is 10 amino acids long. The CDR3 here is CANWWETQYF. The CDR3 DNA reads as TGTGCCAACTGGTGGGAGACCCAGTACTTC.

The chain employs TRBV27 and TRBJ1-1; 8 nucleotides agree with TRBD1. Germline CDR1 reads MNHEY; CDR2 reads SMNVEV (reference sequence). Germline trimming cut 4 bases from V and 4 bases from J; bases unmatched to any gene: 8. The CDR3 has 15 residues. CDR3 in amino acids: CASSWITGGGTEAFF. The CDR3 region has the DNA TGTGCCAGCAGTTGGATAACAGGGGGTGGCACTGAAGCTTTCTTT.

The chain joins TRBV18 to TRBJ2-7; D is unclear. The germline CDR1 and CDR2 sequences are KGHSH and LQKENI. Trimming removed 6 bases at V and 1 base at J, with 10 bases between. There are 13 residues in the CDR3. CDR3 DNA: TGTGCCAGCTCCCCCATTGTATCCTACGAGCAGTACTTC. It encodes CASSPIVSYEQYF.

V is TRBV18 and J is TRBJ2-3, with 11 nucleotides matching TRBD2. The length of the CDR3 is 16 residues. Per the germline V gene, CDR1 is KGHSH and CDR2 is LQKENI. V lost 2 bases, J lost 5 bases, and 6 bases stayed unmatched. This CDR3 reads CASSPFGLAGGDTQYF. The CDR3, as DNA: TGTGCCAGCTCACCATTCGGGCTAGCGGGGGGAGATACGCAGTATTTT.

Turning to this clone: The same CDR3 is also encoded by other DNA sequences in this sample. J is TRBJ2-7 and V is TRBV20-1; D possibly corresponds to TRBD2 (5 bases). This CDR3 comprises 11 residues. Per the germline V gene, CDR1 is DFQATT and CDR2 is SNEGSKA (reference sequence). V was trimmed by 3 bases and J by 3 bases, leaving 6 bases between them. The chain's CDR3 is CSARGSYEQYF. The CDR3 DNA follows: TGCAGTGCTAGGGGGAGCTACGAGCAGTACTTC.

The gene calls are TRBV5-1 and TRBJ2-5; D could derive from TRBD1 or TRBD2 (5 bases each). Germline-derived CDR1 and CDR2 are SGHRS and YFSETQ. The CDR3 runs 16 residues. The V end lost 0 bases, the J end lost 1 base, and 13 bases lay between the germline ends. The CDR3 coding sequence is TGCGCCAGCAGCTTGGGGGGGTCGACTATCCAAGAGACCCAGTACTTC. This translates into CASSLGGSTIQETQYF.

V is TRBV28 and J is TRBJ2-2; D call uncertain. V was shortened by 7 bases and J by 0 bases, with 9 bases between the two germline ends. Germline V gives CDR1 MDHEN, CDR2 SYDVKM. CDR3 length equals 14 residues. CDR3 loop: CASTSGPNTGELFF. CDR3 bases: TGTGCCAGCACGTCGGGTCCGAACACCGGGGAGCTGTTTTTT.

The chain has TRBV2 and TRBJ2-1, with 11 nucleotides matching TRBD2. Germline CDR1 SNHLY, CDR2 FYNNEI. CDR3 length: 17 amino acids. After removal of 9 bases from V and 2 bases from J, the junction contained 12 bases not matched to a gene. The CDR3 sequence: CASHRASGGNTYNEQFF. The DNA of the CDR3 is TGTGCCAGTCACCGGGCTAGCGGGGGGAACACCTACAATGAGCAGTTCTTC. Complete variable domain (other parts from reference TRBV2 and TRBJ2-1): EPEVTQTPSHQVTQMGQEVILRCVPISNHLYFYWYRQILGQKVEFLVSFYNNEISEKSEIFDDQFSVERPDGSNFTLKIRSTKLEDSAMYFCASHRASGGNTYNEQFFGPGTRLTVL.

The J gene is TRBJ1-1, the V gene TRBV7-3; D is ambiguous. Germline CDR1 and CDR2: SGHTA and FQGTGA. V gave up 4 bases and J gave up 1 base, with 7 bases separating them. The CDR3 contains 13 residues. CDR3 sequence reads: CASSSGTNTEAFF. The CDR3 DNA reads TGTGCCAGCAGCTCAGGTACGAACACTGAAGCTTTCTTT.

The rearrangement joins TRBV6-6 to TRBJ2-1, with TRBD1 matching 10 bases. Trimming removed 5 bases from V and 4 bases from J; junction bases left unmatched: 8. Germline assignment: CDR1 MNHNY and CDR2 SVGAGI (reference sequence). The CDR3 totals 16 residues. This CDR3 is CASSPSDRGFYNEQFF. The CDR3 nucleotides read TGTGCCAGCAGTCCTTCGGACAGGGGGTTTTACAATGAGCAGTTCTTC.

About this clone: The sample carries other DNA sequences with the same CDR3. The rearrangement uses TRBV28 and TRBJ2-5; tentative D call: TRBD2 (5 bases). The CDR3 runs 13 residues. Per germline, CDR1 MDHEN and CDR2 SYDVKM. Trimming pared 3 bases from V and 5 bases from J, leaving 10 bases between. The CDR3 sequence is CASSLASPETQYF. Here the CDR3 DNA reads TGTGCCAGCAGTTTGGCTAGCCCCGAGACCCAGTACTTC.

The V call is TRBV10-2, the J call TRBJ2-3; 9 bases fit TRBD1. The CDR3 extends over 15 amino acids. Germline lookup yields CDR1 WSHSY and CDR2 SAAADI. With 5 bases clipped from V and 4 bases from J, the junction kept 7 bases outside the gene matches. This CDR3 reads CASSLQGAGADTQYF. The CDR3 DNA is TGCGCCAGCAGTCTACAGGGGGCGGGGGCAGATACGCAGTATTTT.

The chain combines TRBV2 with TRBJ2-5, with 10 positions matching TRBD1. Germline V gene sequence: CDR1 SNHLY, CDR2 FYNNEI. There are 13 residues in the CDR3. J was trimmed by 8 bases and V by 2 bases; bases with no gene match: 2. CDR3 sequence: CASSEWDRGTQYF. CDR3 bases: TGTGCCAGCAGTGAATGGGACAGGGGTACCCAGTACTTC. Based on the CDR3 plus reference TRBV2 and TRBJ2-5, the full variable domain is EPEVTQTPSHQVTQMGQEVILRCVPISNHLYFYWYRQILGQKVEFLVSFYNNEISEKSEIFDDQFSVERPDGSNFTLKIRSTKLEDSAMYFCASSEWDRGTQYFGPGTRLLVL.

The chain has TRBV30 and TRBJ1-2, with TRBD1 identical over 8 bases. Germline-derived CDR1 and CDR2 are GTSNPN and SVGIG (reference sequence). The ends lost 4 bases at V and 7 bases at J; junction bases unmatched: 8. CDR3 length equals 13 residues. CDR3: CAWTAGQGVGYTF. In DNA, the CDR3 is TGTGCCTGGACCGCCGGACAGGGAGTTGGCTACACCTTC.

Only one count was recorded for this clone. The V call is TRBV5-1, the J call TRBJ1-4, with D possibly matching TRBD1 (5 bases). The CDR3 totals 15 residues. Germline values: CDR1 SGHRS, CDR2 YFSETQ. Trimming took off 4 bases at V and 0 bases at J, with 10 bases between the two ends. The CDR3 DNA sequence: TGCGCCAGCAGCCAGACAGCCGCAACTAATGAAAAACTGTTTTTT. Its translation: CASSQTAATNEKLFF. The entire variable domain, with the rest obtained from reference TRBV5-1 and TRBJ1-4, is as follows: KAGVTQTPRYLIKTRGQQVTLSCSPISGHRSVSWYQQTPGQGLQFLFEYFSETQRNKGNFPGRFSGRQFSNSRSEMNVSTLELGDSALYLCASSQTAATNEKLFFGSGTQLSVL.

The rearrangement links TRBV12-3 or TRBV12-4 to TRBJ1-1; tentatively, D is TRBD1 (5 bases). V was trimmed by 2 bases and J by 5 bases, leaving 9 bases between them. CDR3 length equals 13 residues. In DNA, the CDR3 is TGTGCCAGCAGTTTACAAGGGGTAACTGAAGCTTTCTTT. This sequence encodes CASSLQGVTEAFF.

Note on this clone: Different DNA sequences within this sample yield the same CDR3. This chain links TRBV6-2 or TRBV6-3 with TRBJ2-5, with D unresolved. V gave up 3 bases and J gave up 4 bases, with 3 bases separating them. The CDR3 sequence is 11 residues long. CDR1 and CDR2 (germline): MNHEY, SVGEGT. This CDR3 is CASSYGETQYF. Here the CDR3 DNA reads TGTGCCAGCAGTTATGGAGAGACCCAGTACTTC.

DNA of the CDR3: TGTGCCAGCACCGAGGACCAAAGCACCGGGGAGCTGTTTTTT. It specifies CASTEDQSTGELFF. The genes are TRBV28 and TRBJ2-2, with unresolved D. This CDR3 contains 14 residues. Deletions cut 7 bases from V and 4 bases from J, with 13 bases between. CDR1 and CDR2 from the germline V gene are MDHEN and SYDVKM.

V usage is TRBV7-9 and J usage is TRBJ2-2, with D perhaps matching TRBD1 (6 bases). CDR1 and CDR2 from the germline V gene are SEHNR and FQNEAQ (reference sequence). The CDR3 runs 16 residues. V lost 2 bases and J lost 5, with 15 bases in between. Here the CDR3 DNA reads TGTGCCAGCAGCTTAAAACAGGGCAAGGGAACCGGGGAGCTGTTTTTT. Amino acid sequence: CASSLKQGKGTGELFF.

The DNA for the CDR3 is TGTGCCAGCAGTTTTCTAACAGGGAACTCTGGAAACACCATATATTTT. This translates into CASSFLTGNSGNTIYF. The chain employs TRBV28 and TRBJ1-3; D perhaps matches TRBD1 (6 bases). CDR1 and CDR2 (germline): MDHEN, SYDVKM. Between the trimmed V and J ends, which lost 3 bases and 0 bases, there was a span of 12 bases. The CDR3 loop spans 16 amino acids.